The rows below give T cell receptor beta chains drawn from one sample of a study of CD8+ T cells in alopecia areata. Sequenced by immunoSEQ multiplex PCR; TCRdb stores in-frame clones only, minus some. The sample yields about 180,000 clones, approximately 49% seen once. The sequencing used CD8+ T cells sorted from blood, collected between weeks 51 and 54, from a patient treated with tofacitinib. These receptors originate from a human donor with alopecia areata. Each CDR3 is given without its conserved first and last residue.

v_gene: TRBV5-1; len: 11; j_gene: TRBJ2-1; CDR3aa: ASSRAAGNEQF
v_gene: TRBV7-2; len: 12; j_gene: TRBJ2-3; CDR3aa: ASSLGLAPDTQY
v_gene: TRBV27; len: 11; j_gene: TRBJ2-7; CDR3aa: ASSFVGTSEQY
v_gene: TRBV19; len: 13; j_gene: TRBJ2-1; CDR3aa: ASSALRGIGNEQF
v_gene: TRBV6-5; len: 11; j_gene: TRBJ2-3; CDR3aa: ASSYPESDTQY
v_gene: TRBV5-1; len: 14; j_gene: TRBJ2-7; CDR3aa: ASSLKDGGNSYEQY
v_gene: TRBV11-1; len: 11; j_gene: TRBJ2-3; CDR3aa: ASSSPPGQTQY
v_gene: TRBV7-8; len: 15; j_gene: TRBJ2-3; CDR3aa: ASSAGLAGSNTDTQY
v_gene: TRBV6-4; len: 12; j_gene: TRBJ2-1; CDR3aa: ASSDSEGGDEQF
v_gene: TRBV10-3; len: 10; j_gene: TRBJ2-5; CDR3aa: AISEEGETQY
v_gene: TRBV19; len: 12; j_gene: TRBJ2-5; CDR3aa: ASSRAGGSETQY
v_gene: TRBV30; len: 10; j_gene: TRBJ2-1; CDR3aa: AYDGSKLEQF
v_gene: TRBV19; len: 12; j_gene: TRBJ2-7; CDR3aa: ASSIARDNYEQY
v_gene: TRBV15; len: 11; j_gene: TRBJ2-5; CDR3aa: ATSRDTAETQY
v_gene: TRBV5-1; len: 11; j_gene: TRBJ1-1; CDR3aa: ASSGGGVTEAF
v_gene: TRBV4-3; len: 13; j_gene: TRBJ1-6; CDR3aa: ASSQQGTDNSPLH
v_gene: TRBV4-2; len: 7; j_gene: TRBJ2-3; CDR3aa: ASSQELG
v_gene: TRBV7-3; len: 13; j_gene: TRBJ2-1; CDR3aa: ASSLGDRAYNEQF
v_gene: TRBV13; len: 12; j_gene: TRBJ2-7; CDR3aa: ASSLEGGGYEQY
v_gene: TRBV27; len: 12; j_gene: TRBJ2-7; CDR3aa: ASSEYGTGYEQY
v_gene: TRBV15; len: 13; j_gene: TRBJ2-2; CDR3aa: ATSFRLGAGGELF
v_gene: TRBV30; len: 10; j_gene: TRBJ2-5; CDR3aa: AWSVRGQTQY
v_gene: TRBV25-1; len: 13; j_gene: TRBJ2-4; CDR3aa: ASSDDSSAKNIQY